This T cell receptor beta chain was profiled in a study of OX40 agonist ivuxolimab in advanced cancers. Study overall: A male proportion of approximately 83% was recorded, with mean age about 60 years and range about 20 to 90.

The method was immunoSEQ multiplex PCR; TCRdb's version includes in-frame clones alone and lacks a portion of them. The sample includes about 49,000 clones, 75% to 85% of them seen just once. In this sample, this clone turned up a few times. The germline V gene encodes CDR1 SGHNT and CDR2 YENEEA. Trimming shortened V by 6 bases and J by 10 bases, and 18 bases separated the two germline ends. This CDR3 region has 13 residues. This TCR was recovered from an adult with an advanced solid tumor such as melanoma, head and neck, liver or kidney cancer. V and J are TRBV11-3 and TRBJ2-5; no definite D call. Sequences were derived from CD4+ or CD8+ T cells sorted from blood, sampled in a trial of the OX40 agonist ivuxolimab. Written as DNA, the CDR3 is TGTGCCAGCAGTTCAGAGCCCTTGGAAGTCCAGTACTTC. This encodes CASSSEPLEVQYF.